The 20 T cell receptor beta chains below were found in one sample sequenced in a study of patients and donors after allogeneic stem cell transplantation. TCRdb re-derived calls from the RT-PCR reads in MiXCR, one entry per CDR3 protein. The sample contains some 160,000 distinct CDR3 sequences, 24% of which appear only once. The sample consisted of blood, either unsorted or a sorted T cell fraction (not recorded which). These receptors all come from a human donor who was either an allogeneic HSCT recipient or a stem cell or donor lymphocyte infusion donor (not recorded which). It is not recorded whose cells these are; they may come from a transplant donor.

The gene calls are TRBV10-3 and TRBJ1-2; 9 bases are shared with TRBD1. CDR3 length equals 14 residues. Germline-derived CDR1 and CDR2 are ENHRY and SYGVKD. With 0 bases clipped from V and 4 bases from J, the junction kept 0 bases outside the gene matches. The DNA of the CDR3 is TGTGCCATCAGTGAGTCGACAGGGGGCTATGGCTACACCTTC. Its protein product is CAISESTGGYGYTF.

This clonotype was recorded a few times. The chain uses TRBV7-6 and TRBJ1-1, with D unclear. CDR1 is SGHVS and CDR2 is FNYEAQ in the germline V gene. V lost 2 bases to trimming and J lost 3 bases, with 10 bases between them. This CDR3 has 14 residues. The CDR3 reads CASSLSFGDTEAFF. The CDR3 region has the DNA TGTGCCAGCAGCTTAAGTTTTGGCGACACTGAAGCTTTCTTT.

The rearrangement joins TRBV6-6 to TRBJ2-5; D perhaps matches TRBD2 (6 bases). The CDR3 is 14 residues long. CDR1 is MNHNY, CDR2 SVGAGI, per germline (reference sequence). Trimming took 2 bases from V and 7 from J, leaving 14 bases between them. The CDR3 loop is CASSYRSGRTTQYF. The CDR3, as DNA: TGTGCCAGCAGTTACCGTAGCGGCAGGACGACCCAGTACTTC.

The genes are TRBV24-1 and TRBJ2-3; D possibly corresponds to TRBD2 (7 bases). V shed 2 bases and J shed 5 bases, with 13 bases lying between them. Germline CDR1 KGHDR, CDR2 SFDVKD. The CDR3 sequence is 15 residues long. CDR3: CATSDSRGGVDTQYF. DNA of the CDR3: TGTGCCACCAGTGATTCGAGGGGGGGTGTAGATACGCAGTATTTT.

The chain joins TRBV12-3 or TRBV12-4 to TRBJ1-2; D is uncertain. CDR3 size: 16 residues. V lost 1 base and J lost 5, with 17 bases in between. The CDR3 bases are TGTGCCAGCAGTTTAGAGGCACTCGCGCCCCTATATGGCTACACCTTC. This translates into CASSLEALAPLYGYTF.

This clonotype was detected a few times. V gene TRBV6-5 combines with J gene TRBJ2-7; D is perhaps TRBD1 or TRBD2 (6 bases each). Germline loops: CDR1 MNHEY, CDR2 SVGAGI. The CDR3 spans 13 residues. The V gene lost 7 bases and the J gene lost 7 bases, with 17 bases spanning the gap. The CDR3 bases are TGTGCCAGCACGGGCCCGGGGGCCGGTGAGCAGTACTTC. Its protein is CASTGPGAGEQYF.

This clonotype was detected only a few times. The CDR3: CASSSTGALNYGYTF. CDR3 in DNA: TGCGCCAGCAGCTCGACAGGGGCCTTAAACTATGGCTACACCTTC. The gene calls are TRBV5-1 and TRBJ1-2, with 8 nucleotides matching TRBD1. J lost 2 bases, V lost 3 bases, and 6 bases had no gene match. The CDR3 has 15 residues. Germline CDR1 reads SGHRS; CDR2 reads YFSETQ. Drawing the rest from reference TRBV5-1 and TRBJ1-2, the complete variable domain is KAGVTQTPRYLIKTRGQQVTLSCSPISGHRSVSWYQQTPGQGLQFLFEYFSETQRNKGNFPGRFSGRQFSNSRSEMNVSTLELGDSALYLCASSSTGALNYGYTFGSGTRLTVV.

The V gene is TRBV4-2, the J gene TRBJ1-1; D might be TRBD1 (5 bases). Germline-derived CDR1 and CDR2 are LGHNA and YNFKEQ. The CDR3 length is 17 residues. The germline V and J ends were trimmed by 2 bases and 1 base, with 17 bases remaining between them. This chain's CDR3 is CASSQKVGGGRNTEAFF. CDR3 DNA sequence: TGTGCCAGCAGCCAAAAGGTTGGGGGTGGGAGGAACACTGAAGCTTTCTTT.

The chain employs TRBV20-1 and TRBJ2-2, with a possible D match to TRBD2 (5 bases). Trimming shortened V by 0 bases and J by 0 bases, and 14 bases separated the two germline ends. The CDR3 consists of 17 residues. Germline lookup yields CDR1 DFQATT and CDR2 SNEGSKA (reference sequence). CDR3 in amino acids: CSARDIIRGTNTGELFF. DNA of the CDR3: TGCAGTGCTAGAGATATCATCCGGGGAACGAACACCGGGGAGCTGTTTTTT.

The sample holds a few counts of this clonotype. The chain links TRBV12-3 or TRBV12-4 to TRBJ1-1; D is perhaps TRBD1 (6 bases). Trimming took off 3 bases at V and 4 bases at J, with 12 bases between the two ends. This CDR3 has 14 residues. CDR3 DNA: TGTGCCAGCAGTTTTGGGCAGGGGACCACTGAAGCTTTCTTT. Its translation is CASSFGQGTTEAFF.

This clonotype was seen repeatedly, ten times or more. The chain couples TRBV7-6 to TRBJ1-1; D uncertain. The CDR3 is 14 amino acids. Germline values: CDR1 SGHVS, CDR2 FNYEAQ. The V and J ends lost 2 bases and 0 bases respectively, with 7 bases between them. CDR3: CASSLHELNTEAFF. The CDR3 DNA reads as TGTGCCAGCAGCTTACATGAGCTGAACACTGAAGCTTTCTTT.

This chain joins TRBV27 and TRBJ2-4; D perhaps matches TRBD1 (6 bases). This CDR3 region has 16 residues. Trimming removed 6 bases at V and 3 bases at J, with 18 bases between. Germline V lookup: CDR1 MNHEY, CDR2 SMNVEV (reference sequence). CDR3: CASRPTGRGGKNIQYF. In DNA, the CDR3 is TGTGCCAGCAGACCAACAGGGCGTGGAGGCAAAAACATTCAGTACTTC.

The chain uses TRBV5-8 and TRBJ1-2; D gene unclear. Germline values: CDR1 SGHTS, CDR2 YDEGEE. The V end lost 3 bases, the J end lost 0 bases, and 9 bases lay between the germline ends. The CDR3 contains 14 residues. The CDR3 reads CASSWLASNYGYTF. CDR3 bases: TGTGCCAGCAGCTGGTTGGCTTCTAACTATGGCTACACCTTC.

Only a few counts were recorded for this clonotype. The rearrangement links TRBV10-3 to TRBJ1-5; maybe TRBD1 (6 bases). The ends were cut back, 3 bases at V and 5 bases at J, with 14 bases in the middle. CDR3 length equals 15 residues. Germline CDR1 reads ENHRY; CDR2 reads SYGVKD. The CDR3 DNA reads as TGTGCCATCAGTGATTCCCGGGACATCCATCAGCCCCAGCATTTT. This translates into CAISDSRDIHQPQHF.

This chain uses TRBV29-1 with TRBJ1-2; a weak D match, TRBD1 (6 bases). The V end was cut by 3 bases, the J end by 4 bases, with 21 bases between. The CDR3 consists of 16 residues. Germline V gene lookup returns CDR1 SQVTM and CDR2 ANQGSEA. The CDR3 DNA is TGCAGCGTTGATCGCCTTCGGCCGGGGGGGCCCTATGGCTACACCTTC. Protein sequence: CSVDRLRPGGPYGYTF.

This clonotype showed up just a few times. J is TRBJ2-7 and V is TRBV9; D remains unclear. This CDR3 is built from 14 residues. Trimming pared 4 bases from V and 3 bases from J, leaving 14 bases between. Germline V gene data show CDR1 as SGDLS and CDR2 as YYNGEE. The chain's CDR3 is CASSPNIGLYEQYF. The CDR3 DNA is TGTGCCAGCAGCCCCAATATAGGCCTCTACGAGCAGTACTTC. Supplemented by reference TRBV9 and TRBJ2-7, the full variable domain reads DSGVTQTPKHLITATGQRVTLRCSPRSGDLSVYWYQQSLDQGLQFLIQYYNGEERAKGNILERFSAQQFPDLHSELNLSSLELGDSALYFCASSPNIGLYEQYFGPGTRLTVT.

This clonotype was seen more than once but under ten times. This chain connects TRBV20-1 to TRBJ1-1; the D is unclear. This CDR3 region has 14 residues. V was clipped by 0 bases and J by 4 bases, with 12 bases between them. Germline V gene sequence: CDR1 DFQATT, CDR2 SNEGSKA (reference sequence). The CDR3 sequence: CSARDQVLLTEAFF. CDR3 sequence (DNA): TGCAGTGCTAGAGATCAAGTCCTTCTCACTGAAGCTTTCTTT.

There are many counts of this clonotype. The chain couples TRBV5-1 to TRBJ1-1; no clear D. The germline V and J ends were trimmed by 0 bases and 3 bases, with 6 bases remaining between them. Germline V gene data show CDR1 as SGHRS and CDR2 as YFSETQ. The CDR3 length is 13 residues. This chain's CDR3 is CASSLDQDTEAFF. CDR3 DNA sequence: TGCGCCAGCAGCTTGGATCAGGACACTGAAGCTTTCTTT.

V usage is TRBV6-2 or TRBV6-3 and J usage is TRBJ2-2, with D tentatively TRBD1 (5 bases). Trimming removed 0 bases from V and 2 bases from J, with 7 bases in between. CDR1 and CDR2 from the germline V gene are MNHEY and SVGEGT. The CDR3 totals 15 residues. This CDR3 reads CASSYSGHNTGELFF. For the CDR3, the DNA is TGTGCCAGCAGTTACTCCGGACACAACACCGGGGAGCTGTTTTTT.

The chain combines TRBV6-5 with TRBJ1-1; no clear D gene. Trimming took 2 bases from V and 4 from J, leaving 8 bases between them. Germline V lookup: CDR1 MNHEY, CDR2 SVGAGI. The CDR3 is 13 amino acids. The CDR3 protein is CASSYKRATEAFF. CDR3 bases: TGTGCCAGCAGTTACAAGAGAGCCACTGAAGCTTTCTTT.